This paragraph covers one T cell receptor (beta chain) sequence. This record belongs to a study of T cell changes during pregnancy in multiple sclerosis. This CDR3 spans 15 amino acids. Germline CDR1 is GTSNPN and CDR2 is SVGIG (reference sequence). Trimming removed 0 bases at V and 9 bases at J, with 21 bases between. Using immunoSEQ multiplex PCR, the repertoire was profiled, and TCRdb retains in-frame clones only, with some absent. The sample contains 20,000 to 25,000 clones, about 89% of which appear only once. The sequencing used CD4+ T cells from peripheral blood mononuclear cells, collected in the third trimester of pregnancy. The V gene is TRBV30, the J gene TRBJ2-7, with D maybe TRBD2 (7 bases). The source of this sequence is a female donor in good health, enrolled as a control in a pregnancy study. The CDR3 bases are TGTGCCTGGAGTGTACGGGGGGCAAGCTCCCTCGGGCAGTACTTC. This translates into CAWSVRGASSLGQYF.